Listed below are T cell receptor beta chains from one sample, sequenced in a study of blood T cell repertoires in COVID-19. Using immunoSEQ multiplex PCR, the repertoire was profiled, and TCRdb retains in-frame clones only, with some absent. Among some 58,000 clones listed, about 76% were seen once. The sample taken for sequencing was peripheral blood. Receptor source: a human donor in a cohort sampled during active COVID-19. Each CDR3 is given with its conserved first and last residue. A D gene is named only where the DNA matches it firmly. The size of a clone is reported for some rows only, either as once, few or many, or as a class for expanded clones.

>TRBJ1-2|13|TRBV12-3/TRBV12-4|once|.
CASSLGRSGGYTF
TGTGCCAGCAGTTTAGGGCGGTCTGGCGGCTACACCTTC
>TRBJ1-6|15|TRBV18|.|TRBD1
CASSRGQGDNSPLHF
TGTGCCAGCTCACGGGGACAGGGAGATAATTCACCCCTCCACTTT
>TRBJ2-2|14|TRBV6-6|.|TRBD1
CASSWDRDTGELFF
TGTGCCAGCAGTTGGGACAGAGACACCGGGGAGCTGTTTTTT
>TRBJ2-3|14|TRBV9|.|.
CASGREPGTDTQYF
TGTGCCAGCGGTCGTGAACCAGGGACAGATACGCAGTATTTT
>TRBJ1-4|14|TRBV18|.|TRBD1
CASSPGQGAEKLFF
TGTGCCAGCTCGCCGGGACAGGGGGCTGAAAAACTGTTTTTT
>TRBJ1-2|15|TRBV7-2|.|.
CASSLARTVYYGYTF
TGTGCCAGCAGCTTAGCGAGAACTGTCTACTATGGCTACACCTTC
>TRBJ2-7|14|TRBV6-2/TRBV6-3|.|.
CASSYGGGTYEQYF
TGTGCCAGCAGTTACGGAGGCGGGACCTACGAGCAGTACTTC
>TRBJ1-1|17|TRBV9|once|.
CASSPLGGRGMNTEAFF
TGTGCCAGCAGCCCCCTGGGGGGACGCGGGATGAACACTGAAGCTTTCTTT
>TRBJ2-7|13|TRBV9|.|.
CASSPRLGHEQYF
TGTGCCAGCAGCCCCCGTCTGGGCCACGAGCAGTACTTC
>TRBJ2-1|13|TRBV4-3|.|.
CASSPIGGNEQFF
TGCGCCAGCAGCCCAATCGGGGGAAATGAGCAGTTCTTC
>TRBJ2-7|13|TRBV28|.|.
CASSLDRTYEQYF
TGTGCCAGCAGCCTGGACAGAACCTACGAGCAGTACTTC
>TRBJ2-7|15|TRBV7-3|.|TRBD2
CASSLGGSGRSEQYF
TGTGCCAGCAGCTTAGGGGGCAGCGGGAGATCCGAGCAGTACTTC
>TRBJ1-2|14|TRBV6-5|.|TRBD1
CACNRDRFLGGYTF
TGTGCCTGTAACCGGGACAGATTTTTGGGAGGCTACACCTTC
>TRBJ2-7|12|TRBV4-1|.|TRBD1
CASSTPDRGLIF
TGCGCCAGCAGCACCCCGGACAGGGGACTTATCTTC
>TRBJ2-5|15|TRBV5-4|.|TRBD1
CASSSAGTGVVTQYF
TGTGCCAGCAGCTCCGCCGGGACAGGGGTTGTGACCCAGTACTTC
>TRBJ2-5|16|TRBV5-1|.|.
CASSLGGVAVQETQYF
TGCGCCAGCAGCTTGGGCGGGGTCGCGGTCCAAGAGACCCAGTACTTC
>TRBJ2-7|13|TRBV19|.|TRBD1
CASTGTGGLAQYF
TGTGCCAGTACCGGGACAGGGGGGCTGGCGCAGTACTTC
>TRBJ2-7|13|TRBV6-5|.|TRBD2
CASSRPGTSVQYF
TGTGCCAGCAGCCGGCCCGGGACTAGCGTGCAGTACTTC
>TRBJ1-5|16|TRBV19|.|.
CASSIVSGTSNQPQHF
TGTGCCAGTAGTATAGTTTCGGGTACTAGCAATCAGCCCCAGCATTTT
>TRBJ1-2|15|TRBV27|.|TRBD1
CASSSRDRGGYGYTF
TGTGCCAGCAGTTCCCGGGACAGGGGGGGCTATGGCTACACCTTC
>TRBJ1-3|16|TRBV5-6|.|.
CASSNSGLPPGNTIYF
TGTGCCAGCAGCAACTCGGGACTCCCTCCAGGAAACACCATATATTTT
>TRBJ2-7|15|TRBV6-5|.|TRBD1
CASSQYRGPTYEQYF
TGTGCCAGCAGTCAATACAGGGGGCCAACCTACGAGCAGTACTTC
>TRBJ1-1|13|TRBV11-2|.|.
CASSRTGYTEAFF
TGTGCCAGCAGTAGAACAGGGTACACTGAAGCTTTCTTT
>TRBJ2-7|15|TRBV11-2|few|.
CASSWTGQNSYEQYF
TGTGCCAGCAGCTGGACTGGACAGAACTCCTACGAGCAGTACTTC
>TRBJ2-1|13|TRBV12-3/TRBV12-4|once|.
CASSGPGGDEQFF
TGTGCCAGCAGCGGGCCGGGGGGCGATGAGCAGTTCTTC
>TRBJ1-4|15|TRBV5-1|.|.
CASATGNRGSEKLFF
TGCGCCAGCGCCACAGGGAATAGAGGGTCTGAAAAACTGTTTTTT
>TRBJ2-7|14|TRBV10-2|.|.
CASTGSGGAGEQYF
TGCGCCAGCACGGGATCGGGGGGCGCGGGGGAGCAGTACTTC
>TRBJ1-2|18|TRBV10-3|once|.
CAIRETGGGDIRNYGYTF
TGTGCCATCAGGGAGACCGGGGGAGGGGATATAAGAAACTATGGCTACACCTTC
>TRBJ2-3|14|TRBV5-1|.|.
CASSAGLGGDTQYF
TGCGCCAGCAGCGCCGGACTAGGGGGAGATACGCAGTATTTT
>TRBJ1-5|12|TRBV28|.|TRBD1
CASSLPRQGQHF
TGTGCCAGCAGTCTCCCCAGACAGGGCCAGCATTTT
>TRBJ1-5|16|TRBV3-1/TRBV3-2|.|TRBD1
CASSLTGGLGNQPQHF
TGTGCCAGCAGCCTCACAGGGGGCTTGGGCAATCAGCCCCAGCATTTT
>TRBJ2-1|14|TRBV6-5|once|TRBD1
CASRKGQGDNEQFF
TGTGCCAGCAGAAAGGGTCAGGGGGACAATGAGCAGTTCTTC
>TRBJ1-2|13|TRBV3-1/TRBV3-2|.|.
CASSQAAAGGYTF
TGTGCCAGCAGCCAGGCGGCGGCGGGTGGCTACACCTTC
>TRBJ1-2|11|TRBV20-1|.|.
CSASSGYGYTF
TGCAGTGCTTCCTCGGGCTATGGCTACACCTTC
>TRBJ2-5|14|TRBV9|.|TRBD2
CASSVADGRETQYF
TGTGCCAGCAGCGTAGCTGACGGGAGGGAGACCCAGTACTTC
>TRBJ1-6|15|TRBV28|.|.
CASRLNGGYNSPLHF
TGTGCCAGCAGGCTCAACGGGGGCTATAATTCACCCCTCCACTTT
>TRBJ2-5|15|TRBV6-5|.|.
CASSISRDPQETQYF
TGTGCCAGCAGTATCTCCCGGGATCCCCAAGAGACCCAGTACTTC
>TRBJ2-7|13|TRBV30|.|.
CAWSAGLTYEQYF
TGTGCCTGGAGTGCCGGACTGACCTACGAGCAGTACTTC
>TRBJ2-7|15|TRBV6-2/TRBV6-3|many|.
CASSYSSESSYEQYF
TGTGCCAGCAGTTACTCGAGCGAATCTTCCTACGAGCAGTACTTC
>TRBJ2-2|14|TRBV6-5|.|.
CASRSSPGAGELFF
TGTGCCAGCAGATCCTCTCCCGGTGCCGGGGAGCTGTTTTTT
>TRBJ2-7|14|TRBV6-5|once|TRBD2
CASSRTSGSSVQYF
TGTGCCAGCAGTCGGACTAGCGGGAGTTCAGTGCAGTACTTC
>TRBJ1-1|14|TRBV12-5|few|.
CASGLGGRNTEAFF
TGTGCTAGTGGTTTGGGTGGCAGGAACACTGAAGCTTTCTTT
>TRBJ2-3|13|TRBV11-3|.|.
CASSLGTTDTQYF
TGTGCCAGCAGCTTGGGGACTACAGATACGCAGTATTTT
>TRBJ2-6|16|TRBV28|.|.
CASSRTRGAGANVLTF
TGTGCCAGCAGCCGAACCAGGGGGGCAGGGGCCAACGTCCTGACTTTC
>TRBJ2-5|16|TRBV7-2|.|.
CASSLVQGNLQETQYF
TGTGCCAGCAGCTTAGTGCAGGGTAACCTCCAAGAGACCCAGTACTTC
>TRBJ1-1|15|TRBV27|.|.
CASSLVGRQNTEAFF
TGTGCCAGCAGTTTAGTCGGCAGACAGAACACTGAAGCTTTCTTT
>TRBJ2-3|15|TRBV11-2|.|TRBD2
CASSLGGGAAYTQYF
TGTGCCAGCAGCTTAGGCGGGGGGGCGGCCTATACGCAGTATTTT
>TRBJ2-3|15|TRBV19|.|.
CASTGQGTSTDTQYF
TGTGCCAGTACCGGGCAGGGAACGAGCACAGATACGCAGTATTTT
>TRBJ1-2|13|TRBV7-2|.|.
CASSLARVDGYTF
TGTGCCAGCAGCTTGGCCAGGGTGGATGGCTACACCTTC
>TRBJ2-1|15|TRBV6-4|.|TRBD2
CASRRAAGAYNEQFF
TGTGCCTCGAGGAGGGCAGCGGGAGCCTACAATGAGCAGTTCTTC
>TRBJ2-3|14|TRBV19|.|TRBD1
CASSTDRSTDTQYF
TGTGCCAGTAGCACGGACAGGAGCACAGATACGCAGTATTTT
>TRBJ1-3|16|TRBV12-5|.|TRBD1
CASGLRTGVSGNTIYF
TGTGCTAGTGGTTTGAGGACAGGCGTCTCTGGAAACACCATATATTTT
>TRBJ2-7|15|TRBV5-1|few|TRBD1
CASSLQGQGPYEQYF
TGCGCCAGCAGCTTGCAAGGACAGGGTCCCTACGAGCAGTACTTC
>TRBJ1-2|18|TRBV5-1|.|.
CASSLGLGAGDFNYGYTF
TGCGCCAGCAGCTTGGGGCTTGGGGCAGGGGATTTTAACTATGGCTACACCTTC